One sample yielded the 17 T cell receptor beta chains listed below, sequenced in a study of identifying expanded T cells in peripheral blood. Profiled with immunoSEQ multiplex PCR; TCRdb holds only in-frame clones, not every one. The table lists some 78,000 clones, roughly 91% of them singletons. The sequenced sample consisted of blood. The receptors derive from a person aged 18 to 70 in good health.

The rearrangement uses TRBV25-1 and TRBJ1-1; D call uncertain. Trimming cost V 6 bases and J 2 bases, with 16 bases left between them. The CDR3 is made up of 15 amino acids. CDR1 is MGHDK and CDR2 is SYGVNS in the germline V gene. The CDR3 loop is CASRDDILTNTEAFF. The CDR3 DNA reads TGTGCCAGCAGGGACGACATCCTTACCAACACTGAAGCTTTCTTT.

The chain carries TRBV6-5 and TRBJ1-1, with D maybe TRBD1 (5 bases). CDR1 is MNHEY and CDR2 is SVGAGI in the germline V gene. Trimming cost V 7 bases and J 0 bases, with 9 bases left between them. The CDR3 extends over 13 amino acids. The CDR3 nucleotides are TGTGCCAGCACACTGGGGGTGAACACTGAAGCTTTCTTT. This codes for CASTLGVNTEAFF.

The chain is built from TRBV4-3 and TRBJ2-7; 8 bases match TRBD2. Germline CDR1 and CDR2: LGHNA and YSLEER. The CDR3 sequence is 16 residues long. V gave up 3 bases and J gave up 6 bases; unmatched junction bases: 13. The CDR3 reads CASSHVSGGPPGEQYF. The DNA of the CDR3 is TGCGCCAGCAGCCACGTCAGCGGGGGTCCCCCCGGCGAGCAGTACTTC.

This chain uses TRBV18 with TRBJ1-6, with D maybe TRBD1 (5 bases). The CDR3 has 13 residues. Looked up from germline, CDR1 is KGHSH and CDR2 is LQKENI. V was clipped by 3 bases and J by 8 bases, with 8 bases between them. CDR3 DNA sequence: TGTGCCAGCTCACCGCTGACAGATTCACCCCTCCACTTT. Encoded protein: CASSPLTDSPLHF.

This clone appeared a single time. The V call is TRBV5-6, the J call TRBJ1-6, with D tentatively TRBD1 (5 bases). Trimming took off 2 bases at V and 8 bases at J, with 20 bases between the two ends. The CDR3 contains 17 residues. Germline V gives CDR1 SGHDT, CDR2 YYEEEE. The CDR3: CASSFLQAWGNHSPLHF. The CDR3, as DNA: TGTGCCAGCAGCTTTTTGCAGGCATGGGGGAATCATTCACCCCTCCACTTT. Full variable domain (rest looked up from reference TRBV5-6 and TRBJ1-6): DAGVTQSPTHLIKTRGQQVTLRCSPKSGHDTVSWYQQALGQGPQFIFQYYEEEERQRGNFPDRFSGHQFPNYSSELNVNALLLGDSALYLCASSFLQAWGNHSPLHFGNGTRLTVT.

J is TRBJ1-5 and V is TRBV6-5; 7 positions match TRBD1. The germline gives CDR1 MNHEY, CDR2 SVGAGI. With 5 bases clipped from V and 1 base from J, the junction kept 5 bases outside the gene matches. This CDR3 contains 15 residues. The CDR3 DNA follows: TGTGCCAGCAGTCCGGGACAGAGAAGCAATCAGCCCCAGCATTTT. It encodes CASSPGQRSNQPQHF.

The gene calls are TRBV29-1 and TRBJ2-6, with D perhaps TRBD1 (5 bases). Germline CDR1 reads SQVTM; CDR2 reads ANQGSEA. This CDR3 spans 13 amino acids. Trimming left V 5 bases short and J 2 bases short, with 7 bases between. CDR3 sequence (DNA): TGCAGCGTTACCAGGGCTGGGGCCAACGTCCTGACTTTC. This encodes CSVTRAGANVLTF.

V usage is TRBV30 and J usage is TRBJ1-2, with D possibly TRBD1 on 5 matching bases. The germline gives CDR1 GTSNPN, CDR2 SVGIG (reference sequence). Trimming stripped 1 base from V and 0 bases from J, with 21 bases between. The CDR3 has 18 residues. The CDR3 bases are TGTGCCTGGAGTGGCACCTACGACCGGGGGAGAGCTAACTATGGCTACACCTTC. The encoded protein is CAWSGTYDRGRANYGYTF.

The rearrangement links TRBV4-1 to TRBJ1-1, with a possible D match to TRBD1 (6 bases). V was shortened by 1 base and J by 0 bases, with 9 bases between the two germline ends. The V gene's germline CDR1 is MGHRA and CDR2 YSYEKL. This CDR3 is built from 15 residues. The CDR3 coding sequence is TGCGCCAGCAGCCAAGCGGGACACCTGAACACTGAAGCTTTCTTT. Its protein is CASSQAGHLNTEAFF.

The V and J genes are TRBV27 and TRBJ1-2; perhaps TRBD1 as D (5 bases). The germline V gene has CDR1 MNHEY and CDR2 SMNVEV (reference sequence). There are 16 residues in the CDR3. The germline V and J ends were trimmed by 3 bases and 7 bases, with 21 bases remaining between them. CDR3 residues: CASSFSWGITRSGYTF. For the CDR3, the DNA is TGTGCCAGCAGTTTCTCCTGGGGGATCACTCGAAGTGGCTACACCTTC.

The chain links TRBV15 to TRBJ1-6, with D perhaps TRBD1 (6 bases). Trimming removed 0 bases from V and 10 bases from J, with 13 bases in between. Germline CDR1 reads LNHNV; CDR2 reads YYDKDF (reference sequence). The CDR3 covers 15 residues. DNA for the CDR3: TGTGCCACCAGCAGAGATCTGGGGGCGCGGTCACCCCTCCACTTT. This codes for CATSRDLGARSPLHF.

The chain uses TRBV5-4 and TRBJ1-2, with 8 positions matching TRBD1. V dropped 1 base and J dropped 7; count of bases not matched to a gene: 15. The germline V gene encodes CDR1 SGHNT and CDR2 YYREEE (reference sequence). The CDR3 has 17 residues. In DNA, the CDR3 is TGTGCCAGCAGCTTGTCCCTCGCGTCAATACAGGGGGGTGGCTACACCTTC. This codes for CASSLSLASIQGGGYTF.

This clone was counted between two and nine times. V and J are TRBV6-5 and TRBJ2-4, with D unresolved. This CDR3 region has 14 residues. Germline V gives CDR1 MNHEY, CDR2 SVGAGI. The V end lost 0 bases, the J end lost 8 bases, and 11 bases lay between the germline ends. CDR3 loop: CASSYSDPKDIQYF. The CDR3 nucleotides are TGTGCCAGCAGTTACTCGGACCCCAAGGACATTCAGTACTTC.

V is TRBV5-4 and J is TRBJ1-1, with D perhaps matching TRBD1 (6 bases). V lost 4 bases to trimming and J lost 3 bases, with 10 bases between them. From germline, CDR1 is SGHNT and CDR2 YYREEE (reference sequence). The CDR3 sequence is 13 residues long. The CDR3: CASSLQGYTEAFF. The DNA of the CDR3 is TGTGCCAGCAGCCTCCAGGGGTACACTGAAGCTTTCTTT.

CDR3 protein: CATSRDSTDFGYEQYF. The CDR3 nucleotides read TGTGCCACCAGCAGAGACTCGACAGATTTCGGGTACGAGCAGTACTTC. The chain carries TRBV15 and TRBJ2-7; tentative D call: TRBD1 (5 bases). The CDR3 covers 16 residues. V was shortened by 0 bases and J by 4 bases, with 16 bases between the two germline ends. The germline gives CDR1 LNHNV, CDR2 YYDKDF (reference sequence).

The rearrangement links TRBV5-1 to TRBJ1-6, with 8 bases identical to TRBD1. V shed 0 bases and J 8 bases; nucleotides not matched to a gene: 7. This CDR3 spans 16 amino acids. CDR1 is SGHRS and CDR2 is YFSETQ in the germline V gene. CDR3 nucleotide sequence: TGCGCCAGCAGCTTGGCGGGACAGGCCATCGATTCACCCCTCCACTTT. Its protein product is CASSLAGQAIDSPLHF.

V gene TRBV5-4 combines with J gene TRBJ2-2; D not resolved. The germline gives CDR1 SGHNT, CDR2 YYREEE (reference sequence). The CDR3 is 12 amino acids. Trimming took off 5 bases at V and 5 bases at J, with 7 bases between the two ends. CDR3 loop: CASSLQTGELFF. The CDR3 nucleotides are TGTGCCAGCAGTCTCCAGACCGGGGAGCTGTTTTTT. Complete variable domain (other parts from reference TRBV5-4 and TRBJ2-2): ETGVTQSPTHLIKTRGQQVTLRCSSQSGHNTVSWYQQALGQGPQFIFQYYREEENGRGNFPPRFSGLQFPNYSSELNVNALELDDSALYLCASSLQTGELFFGEGSRLTVL.